Below are 22 T cell receptor beta chains sequenced from a single sample in a study of beta chain features in type 1 diabetes (dated by TCRdb to about 2018). What the research found in general, with its limitations: A moderate but significant shortening of TCRB CDR3 length was observed in type 1 diabetes patients in all four CD4+ subsets.

Libraries were constructed by the immunoSEQ multiplex PCR assay. All of the isolated RNA was reverse transcribed with the High Capacity cDNA Reverse Transcription Kit, so expressed TCRB transcripts were sequenced. TCRdb limited this immuneACCESS table to in-frame rearrangements with V and J called. A share of clones is missing; checked studies link under half to unresolved V genes, and the rest is unexplained. This sample is represented by 120,000 to 150,000 clones; roughly an eighth of them were singletons. Roughly 1.3% of the sample lies in the top ten. Their target antigens are unknown. Sequencing was done on a sample of central memory CD4+ T cells from blood. Every receptor here comes from a man aged 18-30 years with type 1 diabetes.

J is TRBJ1-2 and V is TRBV7-9; possibly TRBD1 for D (6 bases). The V gene lost 5 bases and the J gene lost 5 bases, with 21 bases spanning the gap. The germline gives CDR1 SEHNR, CDR2 FQNEAQ (reference sequence). The CDR3 totals 16 residues. The CDR3: CASSPRSAGDNYGYTF. CDR3 coding DNA: TGTGCCAGCAGCCCCAGGTCTGCAGGGGACAATTATGGCTACACCTTC.

In this sample, this clone turned up a few times. The chain combines TRBV14 with TRBJ1-6, with a weak D call TRBD1 (5 bases). Germline CDR1 SGHDN, CDR2 FVKESK. This CDR3 region has 15 residues. The V gene lost 1 base and the J gene lost 9 bases, with 13 bases spanning the gap. The CDR3 coding sequence is TGTGCCAGCAGCCAAGTAGGGTGGGGGAGTTCACCCCTCCACTTT. It specifies CASSQVGWGSSPLHF.

This clone was counted between two and nine times. This chain links TRBV30 with TRBJ2-7; D is perhaps TRBD2 (6 bases). V was clipped by 0 bases and J by 0 bases, with 21 bases between them. The V gene's germline CDR1 is GTSNPN and CDR2 SVGIG (reference sequence). The CDR3 runs to 18 residues. The CDR3 spells CAWSVPRNGRYFSYEQYF. The CDR3, as DNA: TGTGCCTGGAGTGTCCCGAGAAACGGGAGATACTTCTCCTACGAGCAGTACTTC.

The V call is TRBV10-3, the J call TRBJ2-5; maybe TRBD1 (5 bases). V shed 2 bases and J shed 3 bases, with 10 bases lying between them. CDR1 ENHRY and CDR2 SYGVKD come from the germline V gene. This CDR3 spans 14 amino acids. DNA of the CDR3: TGTGCCATCAGTGAGGGACACCAAGAAGAGACCCAGTACTTC. Amino acid sequence: CAISEGHQEETQYF.

For this clone: This may arise from a read error, as a much more abundant clone is one base away. This sequence joins TRBV30 and TRBJ1-2, with D perhaps TRBD1 (5 bases). The CDR3 contains 13 residues. The V end was cut by 4 bases, the J end by 8 bases, with 17 bases between. CDR1 and CDR2 from the germline V gene are GTSNPN and SVGIG (reference sequence). CDR3 sequence (DNA): TGTGCCTGGAATACCCCTCAGGGTTCCGGCTACACCTTC. This gives the protein CAWNTPQGSGYTF.

The V call is TRBV7-9, the J call TRBJ1-5, with D possibly being TRBD1 (5 bases). Germline V CDR1 and CDR2: SEHNR, FQNEAQ (reference sequence). This CDR3 is 14 amino acids long. V was trimmed by 5 bases and J by 3 bases, leaving 11 bases between them. The CDR3 region has the DNA TGTGCCAGCAGCACGACAGTTACCAATCAGCCCCAGCATTTT. The encoded protein is CASSTTVTNQPQHF.

The chain joins TRBV5-1 to TRBJ2-1, with TRBD2 matching 7 bases. CDR3 length equals 18 residues. With 0 bases clipped from V and 6 bases from J, the junction kept 15 bases outside the gene matches. The germline gives CDR1 SGHRS, CDR2 YFSETQ. The chain's CDR3 is CASSLAGGGVALTNEQFF. The CDR3 region has the DNA TGCGCCAGCAGCTTGGCGGGAGGCGGGGTTGCCCTGACCAATGAGCAGTTCTTC.

This clone was seen only a few times. CDR3 in DNA: TGTGCCATCAGTGAGACCTGGGGGGCAGATACGCAGTATTTT. Protein product: CAISETWGADTQYF. The chain carries TRBV10-3 and TRBJ2-3; D possibly corresponds to TRBD2 (6 bases). The germline V gene has CDR1 ENHRY and CDR2 SYGVKD. Trimming shortened V by 2 bases and J by 4 bases, and 10 bases separated the two germline ends. CDR3 length: 14 residues.

The rearrangement links TRBV29-1 to TRBJ2-2, with D maybe TRBD2 (5 bases). CDR1 is SQVTM, CDR2 ANQGSEA, per germline. Trimming pared 4 bases from V and 6 bases from J, leaving 12 bases between. The CDR3 sequence is 13 residues long. The CDR3 nucleotides are TGCAGCGTTGCCCTAACTAGATCCGGGGAGCTGTTTTTT. Translated, it gives CSVALTRSGELFF.

The chain uses TRBV6-1 and TRBJ2-7; no firm D call. V lost 8 bases and J 2 bases, leaving 16 bases between the germline ends. Germline CDR1 and CDR2: MNHNS and SASEGT. The CDR3 has 14 amino acids. Here the CDR3 reads CASQPTVPPYEQYF. The DNA for the CDR3 is TGTGCCAGCCAACCTACCGTACCCCCCTACGAGCAGTACTTC.

This rearrangement joins TRBV7-3 to TRBJ2-5; no reliable D call. V was shortened by 2 bases and J by 4 bases, with 8 bases between the two germline ends. Germline-derived CDR1 and CDR2 are SGHTA and FQGTGA. This CDR3 is built from 13 residues. CDR3 in DNA: TGTGCCAGCAGCTTACTTCATCGAGAGACCCAGTACTTC. Translated, it gives CASSLLHRETQYF.

This clone was picked up a small number of times. This chain connects TRBV28 to TRBJ2-1; D may be TRBD1 or TRBD2 (6 bases each). Germline CDR1 MDHEN, CDR2 SYDVKM. Trimming left V 2 bases short and J 5 bases short, with 16 bases between. CDR3 length: 16 amino acids. The CDR3 region has the DNA TGTGCCAGCAGTTTAGGTGAGGGGGGACGAAACAATGAGCAGTTCTTC. Its protein is CASSLGEGGRNNEQFF.

This clone was seen more than once but under ten times. The chain combines TRBV9 with TRBJ2-3; 15 bases align to TRBD2. Germline V gives CDR1 SGDLS, CDR2 YYNGEE. The V segment lost 4 bases and the J segment 1 base; nucleotides outside the gene matches: 10. The CDR3 has 19 amino acids. The CDR3 sequence: CASSPPPGLAGGGTDTQYF. The CDR3, as DNA: TGTGCCAGCAGCCCACCACCGGGACTAGCGGGGGGAGGCACAGATACGCAGTATTTT.

DNA of the CDR3: TGTGCCAGTAGTTTAGGACTAGACTACGAGCAGTACTTC. It encodes CASSLGLDYEQYF. The chain carries TRBV19 and TRBJ2-7, with 7 positions matching TRBD2. After removal of 5 bases from V and 3 bases from J, the junction contained 4 bases not matched to a gene. Germline values: CDR1 LNHDA, CDR2 SQIVND (reference sequence). The CDR3 spans 13 residues.

The V call is TRBV7-9, the J call TRBJ1-2, with 7 nucleotides matching TRBD1. In germline, CDR1 is SEHNR, CDR2 FQNEAQ (reference sequence). The CDR3 has 15 residues. Unmatched junction bases numbered 8, after V lost 5 bases and J lost 2 bases. The CDR3 loop reads CASSHAGTANYGYTF. The CDR3 nucleotides read TGTGCCAGCAGCCACGCCGGGACAGCCAACTATGGCTACACCTTC.

This clone was observed a few times. CDR3 residues: CASSSNKGVQETQYF. CDR3 in DNA: TGTGCCAGCAGCTCCAATAAGGGGGTCCAAGAGACCCAGTACTTC. This chain connects TRBV11-2 to TRBJ2-5; D perhaps matches TRBD1 (6 bases). The ends were cut back, 4 bases at V and 1 base at J, with 13 bases in the middle. Germline loops: CDR1 SGHAT, CDR2 FQNNGV. The length of the CDR3 is 15 residues.

The chain carries TRBV13 and TRBJ2-7, with D uncertain. This CDR3 has 12 amino acids. Per germline, CDR1 PRHDT and CDR2 FYEKMQ (reference sequence). Trimming shortened V by 3 bases and J by 1 base, and 4 bases separated the two germline ends. CDR3 coding DNA: TGTGCCAGCAGCTTGTTTTCCTACGAGCAGTACTTC. Translating gives CASSLFSYEQYF.

The chain recombines TRBV2 with TRBJ1-6; no clear D. CDR3 length: 12 residues. Germline CDR1 SNHLY, CDR2 FYNNEI. V lost 7 bases and J lost 8, with 9 bases in between. CDR3 region: CASTVVDSPLHF. CDR3 DNA sequence: TGTGCCAGCACTGTGGTGGATTCACCCCTCCACTTT.

Concerning this clone itself: This sample includes further DNA sequences coding for the same CDR3. CDR3 sequence (DNA): TGCAGCGTTGGGCGATCAGCCACCGGGGAGCTGTTTTTT. Residues: CSVGRSATGELFF. This rearrangement joins TRBV29-1 to TRBJ2-2; unclear D gene. CDR3 length: 13 residues. V was pared by 4 bases and J by 4 bases, with 10 bases between. Germline V gene data show CDR1 as SQVTM and CDR2 as ANQGSEA.

This clone was observed at least ten times. The sample contains more than one DNA sequence encoding this CDR3. The rearrangement uses TRBV7-9 and TRBJ1-1; D not resolved. Looked up from germline, CDR1 is SEHNR and CDR2 is FQNEAQ (reference sequence). The CDR3 loop spans 12 amino acids. Trimming removed 4 bases at V and 0 bases at J, with 3 bases between. The CDR3 bases are TGTGCCAGCAGCTCAATGAACACTGAAGCTTTCTTT. It encodes CASSSMNTEAFF.

CDR3: CASMPISRDTQYF. DNA for the CDR3: TGTGCCAGCATGCCGATCTCCAGGGATACGCAGTATTTT. V usage is TRBV6-1 and J usage is TRBJ2-3; D call uncertain. CDR1 is MNHNS and CDR2 is SASEGT in the germline V gene. Trimming took off 7 bases at V and 6 bases at J, with 14 bases between the two ends. The CDR3 has 13 amino acids.

The J gene is TRBJ2-7, the V gene TRBV7-2, with D maybe TRBD2 (7 bases). The ends were cut back, 2 bases at V and 5 bases at J, with 16 bases in the middle. CDR3 length equals 15 residues. Germline CDR1 is SGHTA and CDR2 is FQGNSA. This CDR3 reads CASSLSGGPVDEQYF. CDR3 coding DNA: TGTGCCAGCAGCTTATCGGGGGGCCCGGTTGACGAGCAGTACTTC.